These 29 T cell receptor beta chains were all obtained from the same sample, sequenced in a study of beta chain features in type 1 diabetes. Every bit of the isolated RNA underwent reverse transcription, so sequencing read expressed TCRB transcripts. Measured with immunoSEQ multiplex PCR; TCRdb has only the in-frame clones, and not every one. The sample contains a few hundred thousand clones, approximately 15% of which appear only once. The sample comprised naive CD4+ T cells from blood. The origin of the receptors is a man aged 30 to 39 in good health.

This sequence joins TRBV19 and TRBJ1-2; maybe TRBD1 (5 bases). The germline V and J ends were trimmed by 1 base and 4 bases, with 7 bases remaining between them. Germline values: CDR1 LNHDA, CDR2 SQIVND (reference sequence). This CDR3 contains 13 residues. DNA of the CDR3: TGTGCCAGTAGTATAGGGGGACGCTATGGCTACACCTTC. It yields the protein CASSIGGRYGYTF.

Only a few counts were recorded for this clone. The rearrangement links TRBV30 to TRBJ2-5; no firm D call. In germline, CDR1 is GTSNPN, CDR2 SVGIG (reference sequence). The CDR3 length is 11 residues. V lost 5 bases and J 7 bases, leaving 11 bases between the germline ends. The CDR3 coding sequence is TGTGCCTGGTCAGAGTTCGGGACCCAGTACTTC. This codes for CAWSEFGTQYF.

This sequence joins TRBV10-3 and TRBJ2-1, with D unclear. Trimming took 0 bases from V and 7 from J, leaving 4 bases between them. Germline V CDR1 and CDR2: ENHRY, SYGVKD. The CDR3 loop spans 12 amino acids. The CDR3 bases are TGTGCCATCAGTGAGTCTGGTAATGAGCAGTTCTTC. It codes for CAISESGNEQFF.

This clone was recorded a few times. J is TRBJ2-1 and V is TRBV6-5, with D possibly matching TRBD2 (6 bases). This CDR3 spans 15 amino acids. The ends were cut back, 7 bases at V and 5 bases at J, with 18 bases in the middle. The germline CDR1 and CDR2 sequences are MNHEY and SVGAGI. CDR3 protein: CASKQKRAGNNEQFF. DNA for the CDR3: TGTGCCAGCAAACAAAAGCGGGCCGGAAACAATGAGCAGTTCTTC.

This chain connects TRBV5-1 to TRBJ2-1; tentatively, D is TRBD1 or TRBD2 (5 bases each). The germline V gene has CDR1 SGHRS and CDR2 YFSETQ. V was trimmed by 5 bases and J by 4 bases, leaving 10 bases between them. The CDR3 is 13 amino acids. CDR3 loop: CASRTAAYNEQFF. Written as DNA, the CDR3 is TGCGCCAGCAGGACAGCGGCGTACAATGAGCAGTTCTTC.

This clone was observed a handful of times. The V gene is TRBV19, the J gene TRBJ2-3; the match to TRBD2 covers 10 bases. The CDR3 extends over 12 amino acids. CDR1 is LNHDA, CDR2 SQIVND, per germline (reference sequence). V lost 8 bases to trimming and J lost 9 bases; unmatched junction nucleotides: 5. CDR3 protein: CASSPGLATQYF. The CDR3 DNA reads as TGTGCCAGTTCCCCGGGACTAGCGACGCAGTATTTT.

The rearrangement joins TRBV25-1 to TRBJ2-3, with TRBD2 as a possible D gene (6 bases). V was cut by 5 bases and J by 7 bases, with 13 bases left in between. Germline assignment: CDR1 MGHDK and CDR2 SYGVNS. The CDR3 consists of 13 residues. For the CDR3, the DNA is TGTGCCAGCAGTCCTGGGGGGATCCATACGCAGTATTTT. Protein: CASSPGGIHTQYF. The full variable domain, rest sourced from reference TRBV25-1 and TRBJ2-3, is EADIYQTPRYLVIGTGKKITLECSQTMGHDKMYWYQQDPGMELHLIHYSYGVNSTEKGDLSSESTVSRIRTEHFPLTLESARPSHTSQYLCASSPGGIHTQYFGPGTRLTVL.

In this sample, this clone turned up a few times. The chain joins TRBV6-5 to TRBJ1-4; D possibly corresponds to TRBD1 (6 bases). V gave up 6 bases and J gave up 8 bases, with 13 bases separating them. Germline CDR1 MNHEY, CDR2 SVGAGI. The CDR3 is 13 residues long. As DNA, the CDR3 is TGTGCCAGCAGAAGGGACACGAAAGAAAAACTGTTTTTT. Protein sequence: CASRRDTKEKLFF.

This chain links TRBV14 with TRBJ1-2; 7 bases agree with TRBD1. The CDR3 loop spans 13 amino acids. Trimming cost V 4 bases and J 7 bases; bases outside gene matches: 6. Germline V gives CDR1 SGHDN, CDR2 FVKESK. The CDR3 here is CASSRQGVGGYTF. In DNA, the CDR3 is TGTGCCAGCAGCCGACAGGGAGTTGGTGGCTACACCTTC. Filled out from reference TRBV14 and TRBJ1-2, the complete variable domain reads EAGVTQFPSHSVIEKGQTVTLRCDPISGHDNLYWYRRVMGKEIKFLLHFVKESKQDESGMPNNRFLAERTGGTYSTLKVQPAELEDSGVYFCASSRQGVGGYTFGSGTRLTVV.

This clone was seen a handful of times. The chain employs TRBV7-2 and TRBJ1-2; TRBD1 matches 8 bases. Per the germline V gene, CDR1 is SGHTA and CDR2 is FQGNSA. The length of the CDR3 is 15 residues. Unmatched junction bases numbered 7, after V lost 4 bases and J lost 3 bases. CDR3 nucleotide sequence: TGTGCCAGCAGCTCCGGACAGGGAACTCACTATGGCTACACCTTC. It encodes CASSSGQGTHYGYTF.

This clone occurred a few times. The DNA of the CDR3 is TGTGCCAGCAGCCAAAAAGAGACCCAGTACTTC. Translating it yields CASSQKETQYF. The genes are TRBV14 and TRBJ2-5; no reliable D call. In germline, CDR1 is SGHDN, CDR2 FVKESK. The CDR3 length is 11 residues. V was clipped by 2 bases and J by 3 bases, with 1 base between them.

This sequence joins TRBV6-1 and TRBJ2-3, with D possibly being TRBD1 or TRBD2 (5 bases each). The ends were cut back, 5 bases at V and 4 bases at J, with 7 bases in the middle. The CDR3 spans 12 residues. Looked up from germline, CDR1 is MNHNS and CDR2 is SASEGT. CDR3 sequence (DNA): TGTGCCAGCAGTCGGGGACCAGATACGCAGTATTTT. It is translated as CASSRGPDTQYF.

The chain links TRBV25-1 to TRBJ1-2, with a tentative D call TRBD1 (6 bases). The V end was cut by 5 bases, the J end by 6 bases, with 16 bases between. Germline V gene data show CDR1 as MGHDK and CDR2 as SYGVNS. This CDR3 has 14 amino acids. CDR3 sequence reads: CASSRAGTSDGYTF. The CDR3 DNA sequence: TGTGCCAGCAGTCGCGCCGGGACATCGGATGGCTACACCTTC.

This clone has a handful of counts. This sequence joins TRBV4-1 and TRBJ2-3; 7 nucleotides agree with TRBD1. Trimming at V came to 1 base and at J to 6 bases, leaving 10 bases not matched to a gene. There are 16 residues in the CDR3. Germline V gene lookup returns CDR1 MGHRA and CDR2 YSYEKL. The CDR3 coding sequence is TGCGCCAGCAGCCAAGGCCAGACAGGGTACTTCGATACGCAGTATTTT. Translated: CASSQGQTGYFDTQYF.

This clone came up a few times. The DNA for the CDR3 is TGCGCCAGCAGCAATCAGGACAGCAACTCCTACGAGCAGTACTTC. Translation gives CASSNQDSNSYEQYF. This chain uses TRBV5-1 with TRBJ2-7; tentatively, D is TRBD1 (6 bases). The CDR3 consists of 15 residues. V lost 4 bases, J lost 0 bases, and 14 bases lay in between. Germline V gives CDR1 SGHRS, CDR2 YFSETQ.

In this sample, this clone turned up a few times. V is TRBV5-1 and J is TRBJ2-5; 9 nucleotides align to TRBD1. The ends lost 2 bases at V and 3 bases at J; junction bases unmatched: 5. Germline V gene lookup returns CDR1 SGHRS and CDR2 YFSETQ. This CDR3 spans 15 amino acids. The CDR3 nucleotides are TGCGCCAGCAGCTTACAGGGGGCGAGGGAAGAGACCCAGTACTTC. This translates into CASSLQGAREETQYF.

This clone was recorded many times. The chain uses TRBV30 and TRBJ2-6, with D possibly matching TRBD2 (6 bases). Looked up from germline, CDR1 is GTSNPN and CDR2 is SVGIG (reference sequence). The ends were cut back, 8 bases at V and 1 base at J, with 9 bases in the middle. The CDR3 sequence is 13 residues long. This chain's CDR3 is CARRESGANVLTF. The CDR3 DNA follows: TGTGCCCGTCGGGAGTCTGGGGCCAACGTCCTGACTTTC.

The chain employs TRBV14 and TRBJ1-2; 11 nucleotides match TRBD1. The CDR3 covers 15 residues. J lost 2 bases, V lost 2 bases, and 1 base had no gene match. Germline lookup yields CDR1 SGHDN and CDR2 FVKESK. CDR3 DNA: TGTGCCAGCAGCCAATGGACAGGGGGCAACTATGGCTACACCTTC. It is translated as CASSQWTGGNYGYTF.

The chain recombines TRBV7-9 with TRBJ2-3; 8 bases line up with TRBD2. This CDR3 is 19 amino acids long. Germline V gene sequence: CDR1 SEHNR, CDR2 FQNEAQ (reference sequence). The junction had 16 bases not matched to a gene; V was cut back by 5 bases and J by 0 bases. For the CDR3, the DNA is TGTGCCAGCAGCCCCCAGGGTGGGGAGCGGGGGCTAAGCACAGATACGCAGTATTTT. Its translation is CASSPQGGERGLSTDTQYF.

J is TRBJ2-1 and V is TRBV9, with D possibly matching TRBD2 (5 bases). Germline CDR1 SGDLS, CDR2 YYNGEE. Trimming cost V 7 bases and J 0 bases, with 17 bases left between them. This CDR3 comprises 16 residues. In nucleotides, the CDR3 is TGTGCCAGCTCCCTTGTGGGCCGGGGCTCCTACAATGAGCAGTTCTTC. Residues: CASSLVGRGSYNEQFF.

This chain joins TRBV15 and TRBJ1-5; D remains unclear. The CDR3 covers 14 residues. Germline loops: CDR1 LNHNV, CDR2 YYDKDF (reference sequence). The ends were cut back, 4 bases at V and 1 base at J, with 8 bases in the middle. CDR3 nucleotide sequence: TGTGCCACCAGCACCCCAACCAGCAATCAGCCCCAGCATTTT. The encoded protein is CATSTPTSNQPQHF.

In its sample, this clone was seen a few times. The rearrangement uses TRBV2 and TRBJ1-5; 7 bases are shared with TRBD1. The CDR3 is made up of 14 amino acids. Germline CDR1 is SNHLY and CDR2 is FYNNEI. J lost 4 bases, V lost 4 bases, and 4 bases had no gene match. The CDR3 is CASSGSGQNQPQHF. The CDR3 coding sequence is TGTGCCAGCAGTGGGTCGGGACAGAATCAGCCCCAGCATTTT.

This clone has a handful of counts. The chain's CDR3 is CASSTSLGETQYF. CDR3 DNA: TGTGCCAGCAGCACCTCTCTAGGGGAAACCCAGTACTTC. The V call is TRBV7-9, the J call TRBJ2-5; D may be TRBD1 (5 bases). Germline CDR1 reads SEHNR; CDR2 reads FQNEAQ (reference sequence). V was trimmed by 5 bases and J by 8 bases, leaving 15 bases between them. There are 13 residues in the CDR3.

This clone showed up just a few times. V gene TRBV7-2 combines with J gene TRBJ2-3, with 11 nucleotides matching TRBD2. The germline CDR1 and CDR2 sequences are SGHTA and FQGNSA. The CDR3 loop spans 15 amino acids. J was trimmed by 7 bases and V by 5 bases; bases with no gene match: 8. The CDR3 coding sequence is TGTGCCAGCAGCCGACTAGCGGGAATCGCAAATACGCAGTATTTT. The encoded protein is CASSRLAGIANTQYF.

V is TRBV4-2 and J is TRBJ2-7; 9 bases agree with TRBD2. Per the germline V gene, CDR1 is LGHNA and CDR2 is YNFKEQ. The CDR3 extends over 18 amino acids. V trimming: 0 bases; J trimming: 0 bases; junction bases outside the gene matches: 9. The CDR3 is CASSQELLAGTRSYEQYV. The CDR3 DNA is TGTGCCAGCAGCCAAGAATTGCTAGCGGGAACCCGCTCCTACGAGCAGTACGTC.

The chain combines TRBV27 with TRBJ2-5, with TRBD2 as a possible D gene (6 bases). Germline CDR1 and CDR2: MNHEY and SMNVEV (reference sequence). Deletions cut 0 bases from V and 9 bases from J, with 11 bases between. CDR3 size: 13 residues. In DNA, the CDR3 is TGTGCCAGCAGTTTATCGCTAGGCGGGGCCCAGTACTTC. Encoded protein: CASSLSLGGAQYF.

A few counts support this clone. The chain is built from TRBV2 and TRBJ1-2; D gene ambiguous. Trimming left V 4 bases short and J 4 bases short, with 10 bases between. Germline-derived CDR1 and CDR2 are SNHLY and FYNNEI. The CDR3 loop spans 13 amino acids. The DNA of the CDR3 is TGTGCCAGCAGTGGAAAGTCAGGCTATGGCTACACCTTC. Translating it yields CASSGKSGYGYTF.

V and J are TRBV7-2 and TRBJ2-7; the D is unclear. Germline V gene data show CDR1 as SGHTA and CDR2 as FQGNSA. V gave up 1 base and J gave up 2 bases, with 9 bases separating them. CDR3 length: 14 residues. The CDR3 loop reads CASSLGRRAYEQYF. CDR3 bases: TGTGCCAGCAGCTTAGGACGCCGGGCCTACGAGCAGTACTTC.

This clone was seen more than once but under ten times. The rearrangement links TRBV5-6 to TRBJ2-7, with 14 bases fitting TRBD2. With V trimmed by 5 bases and J by 2 bases, 9 bases remained unmatched. CDR1 SGHDT and CDR2 YYEEEE come from the germline V gene. The CDR3 is 17 residues long. This CDR3 is CASRGPGLAGEAYEQYV. In DNA, the CDR3 is TGTGCCAGCAGGGGACCGGGACTAGCGGGAGAGGCCTACGAGCAGTACGTC.